The clone carrying this T cell receptor beta chain has only a few counts. Antigen unknown. This sample was taken from a study of T-cell memory formation after mild COVID-19. Study findings and constraints: Contracting clones, day 15 to 85, had balanced CD4/CD8, and later expanders favored CD4+. Pre-infection memory harbored some responding clones, suggesting cross-reactive memory joined.

After removal of 5 bases from V and 2 bases from J, the junction contained 3 bases not matched to a gene. Looked up from germline, CDR1 is SGHTA and CDR2 is FQGNSA. This CDR3 has 16 amino acids. TCRdb re-called the 5' RACE reads with MiXCR, one entry per CDR3 protein. This table has just under 350,000 distinct CDR3 sequences, about an eighth appearing once. This chain joins TRBV7-2 and TRBJ2-1, with TRBD2 matching 13 bases. The origin of this receptor is a man in his late teens or twenties who had mild COVID-19 (a few samples of this study predate the infection). Cell type and time point are not known. Specimen: PBMCs or a T cell subset sorted from them (not recorded which). CDR3 sequence reads: CASSRGLAGAYNEQFF. In nucleotides, the CDR3 is TGTGCCAGCAGCCGTGGACTAGCGGGGGCCTACAATGAGCAGTTCTTC.